These T cell receptor beta chains were read from a single sample in a study of T cell responses to AZD1222 COVID-19 vaccine. Profiling relied on immunoSEQ multiplex PCR, and the TCRdb table lists in-frame clones only, not all of them. The repertoire has about 100,000 clones, roughly nine tenths of them found once; the top ten carry 15% to 20%. Sequenced here: peripheral blood, sampled on day 0 of AZD1222 vaccination. Receptors originate from an adult in good health. CDR3s include the opening cysteine and the closing phenylalanine or tryptophan. Expanded clones get a size class; other rows say once, few or many, or leave the size out.

v_call	clone_size	j_call	cdr3_aa
TRBV11-3	.	TRBJ2-2	CASSIYTGELFF
TRBV27	.	TRBJ1-2	CASSVTAQGAEGYTF
TRBV5-1	.	TRBJ2-3	CASSSRLAGELRTDTQYF
TRBV7-2	.	TRBJ2-1	CASSFPSGSWASNEQFF
TRBV19	.	TRBJ2-2	CASSIDRGSNTGELFF
TRBV29-1	.	TRBJ2-7	CSVSGHITPYEQYF
TRBV30	.	TRBJ2-7	CAWGTGNYEQYF
TRBV11-3	.	TRBJ1-1	CASSLGGGAMNTEAFF
TRBV10-3	.	TRBJ2-7	CAISDTYEQYF
TRBV28	few	TRBJ2-1	CASSLGLAFNSYNEQFF
TRBV3-1/TRBV3-2	.	TRBJ2-5	CASSWEDRVGTQYF
TRBV7-9	.	TRBJ1-3	CASIKGPPSGNTIYF
TRBV19	.	TRBJ1-2	CASTVAGFDYGYTF
TRBV25-1	few	TRBJ2-7	CASSAAGWGSGEQYF
TRBV12-3/TRBV12-4	many	TRBJ2-3	CASSFLGTQYF
TRBV2	.	TRBJ2-7	CASSRLAGVVSEQYF
TRBV7-3	.	TRBJ2-5	CASSPDRDQETQYF
TRBV28	.	TRBJ1-1	CASNSPGGAFTEAFF
TRBV2	.	TRBJ1-4	CATEMDRYNEKLFF
TRBV19	.	TRBJ2-7	CASSMQGGFYEQYF
TRBV10-1	.	TRBJ2-1	CASSEGLAGVESYNEQFF
TRBV11-2	.	TRBJ1-1	CASTNLPESGAFF
TRBV10-3	.	TRBJ2-7	CAISPRQDSYEQYF
TRBV5-1	.	TRBJ1-6	CASSAGTGSLTLHF
TRBV5-1	.	TRBJ2-2	CASRLGQLNTGELFF
TRBV7-6	.	TRBJ2-3	CASSLSPGVVGDTQYF
TRBV21-1	.	TRBJ1-5	CASSSQGAGGPQHF
TRBV2	once	TRBJ2-3	CACRLSKRGTDTQYF
TRBV5-1	once	TRBJ1-5	CASSLLSGKNQPQHF
TRBV19	few	TRBJ1-2	CATKTGLSPGYTF
TRBV6-5	.	TRBJ2-7	CASSRSVHEQYF
TRBV6-5	.	TRBJ2-7	CASSRDNSYEQYF
TRBV7-2	.	TRBJ1-1	CASSGGTENTEAFF
TRBV4-1	.	TRBJ2-1	CASSQQREIAYNEQFF
TRBV5-1	.	TRBJ2-4	CASSSGLNDIQYF
TRBV5-1	.	TRBJ1-2	CASSLTSQSHYGYTF
TRBV19	.	TRBJ1-3	CASSAYVQEGGNTIYF
TRBV6-5	.	TRBJ2-7	CASTSRGISYEQYF
TRBV18	.	TRBJ1-1	CASSLAKGGGGTEAFF
TRBV19	.	TRBJ1-1	CASTRDTNTEAFF
TRBV28	.	TRBJ1-1	CASTTSGGTGTEAFF
TRBV5-5	few	TRBJ2-3	CASSLARYLGVDTQYF
TRBV9	.	TRBJ1-1	CASSVRPGQGRGTEAFF
TRBV5-1	.	TRBJ2-2	CASSAMGTGELFF
TRBV10-1	.	TRBJ1-2	CASNNRGNYGYTF
TRBV5-1	.	TRBJ1-2	CASSASGGRYGYTF
TRBV9	.	TRBJ1-6	CASSDRQGANSPLHF
TRBV6-5	.	TRBJ2-1	CASSRTSGSWNEQFF
TRBV7-8	.	TRBJ2-1	CASSLATILGAEQFF
TRBV5-1	.	TRBJ2-2	CASSLAPDRANTGELFF
TRBV6-5	.	TRBJ1-2	CASSSRNQPFYGYTF